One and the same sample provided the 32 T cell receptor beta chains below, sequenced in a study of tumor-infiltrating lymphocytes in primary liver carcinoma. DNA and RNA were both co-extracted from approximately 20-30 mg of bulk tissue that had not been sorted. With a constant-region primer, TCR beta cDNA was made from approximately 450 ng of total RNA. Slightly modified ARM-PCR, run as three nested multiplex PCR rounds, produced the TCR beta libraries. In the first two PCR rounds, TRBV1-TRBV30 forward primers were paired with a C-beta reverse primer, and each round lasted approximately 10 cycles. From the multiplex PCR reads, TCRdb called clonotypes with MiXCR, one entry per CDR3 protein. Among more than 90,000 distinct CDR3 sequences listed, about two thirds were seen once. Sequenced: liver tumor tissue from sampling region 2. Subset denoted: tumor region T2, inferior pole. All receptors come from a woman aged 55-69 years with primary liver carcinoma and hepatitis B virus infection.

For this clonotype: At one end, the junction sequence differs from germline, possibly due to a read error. CDR3 nucleotide sequence: TGTGTCAGCTCGGGTGCCTACTACGAGCAGTACTTC. Protein: CVSSGAYYEQYF. The chain recombines TRBV28 with TRBJ2-7; D is ambiguous. Germline CDR1 reads MDHEN; CDR2 reads SYDVKM. The CDR3 has 12 residues.

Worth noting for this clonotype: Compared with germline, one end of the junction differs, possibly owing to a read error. For the CDR3, the DNA is TGTGCCAGCAGAGTATCAGGGACGAACACCGGGGAGCTGCTTTTT. Translating it yields CASRVSGTNTGELLF. The chain links TRBV6-5 to TRBJ2-2; possibly TRBD1 or TRBD2 for D (5 bases each). CDR3 length equals 15 residues. Germline-derived CDR1 and CDR2 are MNHEY and SVGAGI.

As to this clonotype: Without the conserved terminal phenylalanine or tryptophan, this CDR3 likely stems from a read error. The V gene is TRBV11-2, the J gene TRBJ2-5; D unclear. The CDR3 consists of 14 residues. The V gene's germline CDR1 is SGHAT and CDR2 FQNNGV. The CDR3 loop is CASSLGRKQETQYS. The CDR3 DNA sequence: TGTGCCAGTAGCTTAGGTCGGAAACAAGAGACCCAGTACTCC.

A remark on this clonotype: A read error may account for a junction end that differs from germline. Here the CDR3 DNA reads TGTGCCAGCAAAAGGACAGCCCTAAACTATGGCTACATCTTC. As protein: CASKRTALNYGYIF. The chain uses TRBV6-2 or TRBV6-3 and TRBJ1-2; tentative D call: TRBD1 (6 bases). Germline V lookup: CDR1 MNHEY, CDR2 SVGEGT. The CDR3 covers 14 residues.

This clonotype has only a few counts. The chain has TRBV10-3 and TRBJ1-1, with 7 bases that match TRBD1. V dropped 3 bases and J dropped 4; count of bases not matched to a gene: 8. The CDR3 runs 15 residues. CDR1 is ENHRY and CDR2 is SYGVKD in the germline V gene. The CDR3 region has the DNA TGTGCCATCAGTGAACACAGGGGCCGGGGCACTGAAGCTTTCTTT. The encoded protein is CAISEHRGRGTEAFF.

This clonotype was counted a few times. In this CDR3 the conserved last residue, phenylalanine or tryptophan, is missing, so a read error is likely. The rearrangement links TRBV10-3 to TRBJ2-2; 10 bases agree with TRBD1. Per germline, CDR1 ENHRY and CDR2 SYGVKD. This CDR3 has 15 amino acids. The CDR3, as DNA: TGTGCCATCAGGGACAGGGGGAAGGACACCGGGGAACTGTTTCTT. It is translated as CAIRDRGKDTGELFL.

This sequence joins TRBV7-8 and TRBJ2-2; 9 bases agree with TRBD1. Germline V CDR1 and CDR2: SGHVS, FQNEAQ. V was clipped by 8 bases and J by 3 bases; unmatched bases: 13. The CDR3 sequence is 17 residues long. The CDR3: CASCLATGGIDTGELFF. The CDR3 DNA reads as TGTGCCAGCTGCCTAGCTACAGGGGGCATTGACACCGGGGAGCTGTTTTTT.

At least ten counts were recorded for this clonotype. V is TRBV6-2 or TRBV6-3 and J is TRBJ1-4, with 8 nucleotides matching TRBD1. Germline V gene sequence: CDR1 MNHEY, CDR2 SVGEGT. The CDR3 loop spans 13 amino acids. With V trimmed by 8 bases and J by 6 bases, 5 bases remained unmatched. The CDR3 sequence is CASLDRVDEKLFF. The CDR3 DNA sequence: TGTGCCAGCCTGGACAGGGTGGATGAAAAACTGTTTTTT.

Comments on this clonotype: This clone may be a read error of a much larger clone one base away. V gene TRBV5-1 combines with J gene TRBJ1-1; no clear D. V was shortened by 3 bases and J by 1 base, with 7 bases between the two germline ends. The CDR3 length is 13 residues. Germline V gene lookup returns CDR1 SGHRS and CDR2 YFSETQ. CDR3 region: CASSSYRNTEAFF. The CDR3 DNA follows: TGCGCCAGCAGCTCATACAGGAACACTGAAGCTTTCTTT.

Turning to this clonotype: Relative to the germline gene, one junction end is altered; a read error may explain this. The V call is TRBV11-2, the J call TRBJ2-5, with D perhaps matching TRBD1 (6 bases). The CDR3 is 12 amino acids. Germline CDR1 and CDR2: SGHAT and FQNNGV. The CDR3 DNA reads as TGTGCCTGCAGCTTAGGGGGTGAGACCCGGTACTTC. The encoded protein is CACSLGGETRYF. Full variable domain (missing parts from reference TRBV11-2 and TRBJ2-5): EAGVAQSPRYKIIEKRQSVAFWCNPISGHATLYWYQQILGQGPKLLIQFQNNGVVDDSQLPKDRFSAERLKGVDSTLKIQPAKLEDSAVYLCACSLGGETRYFGPGTRLLVL.

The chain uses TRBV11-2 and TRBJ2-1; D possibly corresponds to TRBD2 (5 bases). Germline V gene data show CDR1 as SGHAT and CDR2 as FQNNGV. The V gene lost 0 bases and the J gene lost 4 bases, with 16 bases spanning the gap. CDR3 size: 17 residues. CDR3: CASSLDGVGAVYNEQFF. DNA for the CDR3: TGTGCCAGCAGCTTAGATGGGGTGGGAGCAGTGTACAATGAGCAGTTCTTC.

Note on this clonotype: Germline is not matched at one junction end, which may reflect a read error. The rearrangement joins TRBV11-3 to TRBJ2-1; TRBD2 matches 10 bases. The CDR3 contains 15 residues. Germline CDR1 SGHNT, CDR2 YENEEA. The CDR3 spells CANSLGTSASLEQFF. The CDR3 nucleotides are TGCGCCAACAGCTTAGGGACTAGCGCGAGTCTTGAGCAGTTCTTC. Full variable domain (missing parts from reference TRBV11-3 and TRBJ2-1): EAGVVQSPRYKIIEKKQPVAFWCNPISGHNTLYWYLQNLGQGPELLIRYENEEAVDDSQLPKDRFSAERLKGVDSTLKIQPAELGDSAVYLCANSLGTSASLEQFFGPGTRLTVL.

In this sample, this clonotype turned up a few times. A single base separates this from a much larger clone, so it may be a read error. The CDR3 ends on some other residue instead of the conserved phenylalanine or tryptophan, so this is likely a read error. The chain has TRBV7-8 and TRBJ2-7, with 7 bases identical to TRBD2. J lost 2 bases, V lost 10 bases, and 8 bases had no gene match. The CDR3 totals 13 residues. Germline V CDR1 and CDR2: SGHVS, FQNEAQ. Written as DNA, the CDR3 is TGTGCCAACCCACTAGCGCACCCCTACGAGCAGTACCTC. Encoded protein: CANPLAHPYEQYL.

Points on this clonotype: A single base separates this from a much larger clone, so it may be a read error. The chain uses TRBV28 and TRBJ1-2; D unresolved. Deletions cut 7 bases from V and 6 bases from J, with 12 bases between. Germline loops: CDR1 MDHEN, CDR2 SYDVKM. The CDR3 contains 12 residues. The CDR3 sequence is CASTNRNHGYTF. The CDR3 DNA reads TGTGCCAGCACGAACAGAAACCATGGCTACACCTTC.

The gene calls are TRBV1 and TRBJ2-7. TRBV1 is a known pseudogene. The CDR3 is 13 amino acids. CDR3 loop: CTSRSGTTYEQYF. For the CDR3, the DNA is TGCACCAGCAGGTCCGGGACCACCTACGAGCAGTACTTC.

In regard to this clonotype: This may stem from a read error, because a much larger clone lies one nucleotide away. The CDR3 bases are TGTGACTGGAGTTTCAGTTTAGATGAGCAGTTCTTC. Encoded protein: CDWSFSLDEQFF. V gene TRBV30 combines with J gene TRBJ2-1; D call uncertain. Looked up from germline, CDR1 is GTSNPN and CDR2 is SVGIG (reference sequence). This CDR3 spans 12 amino acids.

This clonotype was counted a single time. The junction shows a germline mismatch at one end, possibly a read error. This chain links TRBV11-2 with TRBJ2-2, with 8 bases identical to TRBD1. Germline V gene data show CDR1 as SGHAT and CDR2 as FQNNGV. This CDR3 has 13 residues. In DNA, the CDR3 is TGTGCCAGCAACTTAGATAGGACAGGGAAGCTGTCTTTT. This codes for CASNLDRTGKLSF.

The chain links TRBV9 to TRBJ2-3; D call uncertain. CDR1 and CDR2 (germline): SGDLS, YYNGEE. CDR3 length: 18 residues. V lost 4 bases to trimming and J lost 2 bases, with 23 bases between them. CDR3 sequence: CASSKGGSLKADTDTQYF. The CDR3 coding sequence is TGTGCCAGCAGCAAGGGTGGGTCTTTGAAGGCTGACACAGATACGCAGTATTTT.

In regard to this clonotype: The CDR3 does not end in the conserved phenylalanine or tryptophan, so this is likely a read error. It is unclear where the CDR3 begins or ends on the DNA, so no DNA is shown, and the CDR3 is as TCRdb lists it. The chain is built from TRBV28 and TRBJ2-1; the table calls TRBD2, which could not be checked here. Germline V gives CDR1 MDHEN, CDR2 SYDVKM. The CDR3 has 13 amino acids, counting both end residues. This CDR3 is CASSRTGQAGPEI.

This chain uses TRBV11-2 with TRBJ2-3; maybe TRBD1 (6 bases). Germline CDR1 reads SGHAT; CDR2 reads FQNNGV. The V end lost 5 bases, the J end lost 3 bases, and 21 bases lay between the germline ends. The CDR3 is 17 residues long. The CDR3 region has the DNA TGTGCCAGCAGCCTGGCCCCCAGGGGCAAAGCAACAGATACGCAGTATTTT. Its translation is CASSLAPRGKATDTQYF.

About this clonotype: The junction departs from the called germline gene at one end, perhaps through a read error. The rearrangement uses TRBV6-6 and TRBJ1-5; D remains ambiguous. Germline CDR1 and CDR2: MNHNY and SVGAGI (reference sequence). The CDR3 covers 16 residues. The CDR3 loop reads CASSYSTWGGFQPQHF. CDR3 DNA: TGTGCCAGCAGTTACTCCACCTGGGGAGGTTTTCAGCCCCAGCACTTT.

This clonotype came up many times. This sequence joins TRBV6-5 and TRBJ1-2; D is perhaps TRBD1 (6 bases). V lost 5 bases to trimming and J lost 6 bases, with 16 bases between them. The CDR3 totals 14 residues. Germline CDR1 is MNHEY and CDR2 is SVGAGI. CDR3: CASSPLGGYDGYTF. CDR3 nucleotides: TGTGCCAGCAGTCCCCTAGGGGGATACGATGGCTACACCTTC.

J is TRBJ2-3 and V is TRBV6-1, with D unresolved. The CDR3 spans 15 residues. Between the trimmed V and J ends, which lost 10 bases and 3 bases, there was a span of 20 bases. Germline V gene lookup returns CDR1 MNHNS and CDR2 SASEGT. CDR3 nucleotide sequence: TGTGCCAACCGTACTTCCCGACGTGGAACAGATACGCAGTATTTT. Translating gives CANRTSRRGTDTQYF.

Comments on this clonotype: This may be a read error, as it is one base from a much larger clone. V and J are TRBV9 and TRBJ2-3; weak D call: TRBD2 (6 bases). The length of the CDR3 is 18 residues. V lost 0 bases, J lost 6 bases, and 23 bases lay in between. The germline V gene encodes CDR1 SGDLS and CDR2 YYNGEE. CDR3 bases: TGTGCCAGCAGCGTAGCCCCTTACGGGACTGTCGGAGGTGATACGCAGTATTTT. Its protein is CASSVAPYGTVGGDTQYF.

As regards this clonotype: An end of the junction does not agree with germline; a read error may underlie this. In DNA form, the CDR3 reads TGCAGCGCAACCGATAGCGGGAGAGGAGCAGATAAGCAGTATTTT. It is translated as CSATDSGRGADKQYF. The chain joins TRBV29-1 to TRBJ2-3; the match to TRBD2 covers 9 bases. The CDR3 extends over 15 amino acids. Germline V gene lookup returns CDR1 SQVTM and CDR2 ANQGSEA.

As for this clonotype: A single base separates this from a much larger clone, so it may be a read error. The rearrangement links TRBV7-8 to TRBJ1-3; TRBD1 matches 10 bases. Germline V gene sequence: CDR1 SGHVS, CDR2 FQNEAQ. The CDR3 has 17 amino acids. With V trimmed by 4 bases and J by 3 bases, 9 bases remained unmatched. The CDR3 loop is CASSWGTGEYFGNTIYF. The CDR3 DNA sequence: TGTGCCAGCAGCTGGGGGACAGGGGAATACTTTGGAAACACCATATATTTT.

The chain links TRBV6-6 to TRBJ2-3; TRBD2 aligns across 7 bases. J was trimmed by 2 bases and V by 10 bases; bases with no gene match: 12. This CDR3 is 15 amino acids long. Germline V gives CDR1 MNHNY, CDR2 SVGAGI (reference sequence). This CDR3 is CAITPAGPLTDTQYF. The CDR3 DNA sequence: TGTGCCATTACCCCAGCGGGACCGCTCACAGATACGCAGTATTTT.

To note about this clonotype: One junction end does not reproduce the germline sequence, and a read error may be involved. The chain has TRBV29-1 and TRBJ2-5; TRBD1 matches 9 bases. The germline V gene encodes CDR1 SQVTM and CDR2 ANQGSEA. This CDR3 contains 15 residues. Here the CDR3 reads CSVEGGTGKQETQHF. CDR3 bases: TGCAGCGTAGAAGGGGGGACAGGGAAACAAGAGACCCAGCACTTC.

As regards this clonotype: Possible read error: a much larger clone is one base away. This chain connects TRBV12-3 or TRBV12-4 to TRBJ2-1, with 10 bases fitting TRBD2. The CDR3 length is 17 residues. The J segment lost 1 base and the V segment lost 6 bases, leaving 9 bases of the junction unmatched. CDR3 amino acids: CASSSTSSGRSYNEQFF. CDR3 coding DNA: TGTGCCAGCAGCTCCACCTCTAGCGGGAGATCCTACAATGAGCAGTTCTTC.

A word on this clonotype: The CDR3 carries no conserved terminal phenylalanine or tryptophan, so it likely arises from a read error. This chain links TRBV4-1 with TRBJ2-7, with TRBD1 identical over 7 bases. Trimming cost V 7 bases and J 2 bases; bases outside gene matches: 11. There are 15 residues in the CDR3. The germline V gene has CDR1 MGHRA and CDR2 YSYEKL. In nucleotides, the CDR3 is TGCGCCAGCAACTATAACTACAGGGGACCCTACGAGCAGTACTAC. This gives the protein CASNYNYRGPYEQYY.

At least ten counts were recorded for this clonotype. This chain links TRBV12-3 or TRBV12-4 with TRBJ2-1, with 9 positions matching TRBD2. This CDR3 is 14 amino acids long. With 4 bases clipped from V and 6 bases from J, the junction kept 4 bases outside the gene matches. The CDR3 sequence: CASSSGTSINEQFF. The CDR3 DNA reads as TGTGCCAGCAGTTCCGGGACTAGCATCAATGAGCAGTTCTTC.

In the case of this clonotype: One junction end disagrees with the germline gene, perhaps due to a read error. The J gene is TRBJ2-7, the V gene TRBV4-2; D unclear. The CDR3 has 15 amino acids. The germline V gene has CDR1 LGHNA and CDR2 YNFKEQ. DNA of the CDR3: TGTGCCAGCAGCCAAGAATCGGAGACATCCTACGAGCAATACTTC. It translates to CASSQESETSYEQYF.